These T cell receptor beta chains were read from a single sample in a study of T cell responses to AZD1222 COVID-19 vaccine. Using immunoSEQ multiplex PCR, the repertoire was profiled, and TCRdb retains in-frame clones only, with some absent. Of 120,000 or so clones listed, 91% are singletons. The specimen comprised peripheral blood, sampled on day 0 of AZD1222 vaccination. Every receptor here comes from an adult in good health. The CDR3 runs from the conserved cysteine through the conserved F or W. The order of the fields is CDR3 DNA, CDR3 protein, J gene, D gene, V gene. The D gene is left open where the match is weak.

DNA: TGTGCCAGCCGACGTGGGATGGACGAAAAACTGTTTTTT
CDR3: CASRRGMDEKLFF
J: TRBJ1-4
D: NA
V: TRBV6-5

DNA: TGTGCCAGCAGCTTCCCACAGGGCGGCTACACCTTC
CDR3: CASSFPQGGYTF
J: TRBJ1-2
D: NA
V: TRBV7-9

DNA: TGCGCCAGCAGCACCCTCGGGGAGACCCAGTACTTC
CDR3: CASSTLGETQYF
J: TRBJ2-5
D: NA
V: TRBV5-1

DNA: TGTGCCAGTAGTTGGGGGTTATCCTACGAGCAGTACTTC
CDR3: CASSWGLSYEQYF
J: TRBJ2-7
D: NA
V: TRBV19

DNA: TGTGCCAGCAGACCTCGACTGGGACCTCAGGAGCAGTTCTTC
CDR3: CASRPRLGPQEQFF
J: TRBJ2-1
D: NA
V: TRBV6-5

DNA: TGCGCCAGCAGCCCTGAAGGGACTAGACTTTCAGAGACCCAGTACTTC
CDR3: CASSPEGTRLSETQYF
J: TRBJ2-5
D: TRBD2
V: TRBV5-1

DNA: TGCGCCAGCAGCTTGGGACTAGAAGGTTACAATGAGCAGTTCTTC
CDR3: CASSLGLEGYNEQFF
J: TRBJ2-1
D: NA
V: TRBV5-1

DNA: TGTGCCATCAGGGGGACGGGGGCCGACACTGAAGCTTTCTTT
CDR3: CAIRGTGADTEAFF
J: TRBJ1-1
D: NA
V: TRBV10-3

DNA: TGTGCCAGCGGACCGGCGGTCAATGAGCAGTTCTTC
CDR3: CASGPAVNEQFF
J: TRBJ2-1
D: NA
V: TRBV19

DNA: TGTGCCAGCAGCCAAGTATTGCTCCGCGATGAGCAGTTCTTC
CDR3: CASSQVLLRDEQFF
J: TRBJ2-1
D: NA
V: TRBV4-2

DNA: TGTGCCAGCAGCCTTGACTTAGCCGGGACAGGGAGTTCCGGAAACACCATATATTTT
CDR3: CASSLDLAGTGSSGNTIYF
J: TRBJ1-3
D: TRBD1
V: TRBV5-4